This TCR beta chain was observed in a study of T cells in Graves' hyperthyroidism and ophthalmopathy. Findings and caveats of the study: Most thyroid clonotypes with frequency above 0.001 were detected in blood.

The TCR beta CDR3 regions underwent amplification using RNA transcripts as the source. Initially, a first-round RT-PCR of the TCR CDR3 employed the HTBI primer set. TCRdb re-analysed the multiplex PCR reads in MiXCR, keeping a single row per CDR3 protein. The sample holds around 600,000 distinct CDR3 sequences; 14% are singletons and the top ten take under 15%. This clonotype was seen repeatedly, ten times or more. What it binds is unknown. Trimming took 5 bases from V and 0 from J, leaving 8 bases between them. This CDR3 has 15 amino acids. In germline, CDR1 is MNHEY, CDR2 SVGEGT. Under 3 months was the duration of disease in ophthalmopathy patients, who also had a Clinical Activity Score of at least 3 and a NOSPECS grade of at least 4. The authors took PBMCs from 8 to 10 ml fresh peripheral blood.

The sample taken for sequencing was blood. The sequence derives from a woman between 45 and 60 years old with Graves' ophthalmopathy. The chain has TRBV6-2 or TRBV6-3 and TRBJ2-6; the D gene is possibly TRBD2 (5 bases). CDR3 in amino acids: CASSTGYSGANVLTF. The CDR3 coding sequence is TGTGCCAGCAGTACGGGATACTCTGGGGCCAACGTCCTGACTTTC.